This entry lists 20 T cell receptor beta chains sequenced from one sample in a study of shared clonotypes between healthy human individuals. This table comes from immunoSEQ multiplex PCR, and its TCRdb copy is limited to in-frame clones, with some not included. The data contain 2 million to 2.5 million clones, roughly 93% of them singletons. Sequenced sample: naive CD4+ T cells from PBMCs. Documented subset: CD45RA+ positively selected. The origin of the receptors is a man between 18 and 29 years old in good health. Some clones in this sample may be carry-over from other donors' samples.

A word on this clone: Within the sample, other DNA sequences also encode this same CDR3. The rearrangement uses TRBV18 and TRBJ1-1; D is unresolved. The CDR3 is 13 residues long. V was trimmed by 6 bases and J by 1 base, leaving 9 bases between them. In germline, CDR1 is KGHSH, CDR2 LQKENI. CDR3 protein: CASSRTGNTEAFF. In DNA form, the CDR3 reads TGTGCCAGCTCGCGAACTGGGAACACTGAAGCTTTCTTT.

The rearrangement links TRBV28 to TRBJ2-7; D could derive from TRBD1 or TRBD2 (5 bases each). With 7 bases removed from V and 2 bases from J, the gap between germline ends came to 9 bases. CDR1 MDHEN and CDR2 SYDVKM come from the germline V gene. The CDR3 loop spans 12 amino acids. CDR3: CASMGPTYEQYF. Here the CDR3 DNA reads TGTGCCAGCATGGGACCGACCTACGAGCAGTACTTC.

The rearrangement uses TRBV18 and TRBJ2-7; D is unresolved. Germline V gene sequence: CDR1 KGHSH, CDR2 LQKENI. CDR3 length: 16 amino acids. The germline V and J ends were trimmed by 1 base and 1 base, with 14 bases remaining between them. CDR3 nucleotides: TGTGCCAGCTCACCACTCACCGGCAGTGGGTCCTACGAGCAGTACTTC. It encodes CASSPLTGSGSYEQYF.

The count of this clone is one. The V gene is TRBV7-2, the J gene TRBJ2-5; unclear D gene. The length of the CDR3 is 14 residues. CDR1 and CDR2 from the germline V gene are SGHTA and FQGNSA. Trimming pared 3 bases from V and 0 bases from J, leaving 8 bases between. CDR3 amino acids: CASSFRVHQETQYF. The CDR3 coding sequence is TGTGCCAGCAGCTTCCGGGTCCACCAAGAGACCCAGTACTTC. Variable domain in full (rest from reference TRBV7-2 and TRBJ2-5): GAGVSQSPSNKVTEKGKDVELRCDPISGHTALYWYRQSLGQGLEFLIYFQGNSAPDKSGLPSDRFSAERTGGSVSTLTIQRTQQEDSAVYLCASSFRVHQETQYFGPGTRLLVL.

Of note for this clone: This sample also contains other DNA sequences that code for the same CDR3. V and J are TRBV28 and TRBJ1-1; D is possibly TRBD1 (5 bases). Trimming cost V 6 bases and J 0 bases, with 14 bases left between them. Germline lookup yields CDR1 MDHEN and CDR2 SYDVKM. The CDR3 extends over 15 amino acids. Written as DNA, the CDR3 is TGTGCCAGCAGCCCGCCCCGGGGGATGAACACTGAAGCTTTCTTT. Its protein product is CASSPPRGMNTEAFF. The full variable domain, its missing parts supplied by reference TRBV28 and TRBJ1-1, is DVKVTQSSRYLVKRTGEKVFLECVQDMDHENMFWYRQDPGLGLRLIYFSYDVKMKEKGDIPEGYSVSREKKERFSLILESASTNQTSMYLCASSPPRGMNTEAFFGQGTRLTVV.

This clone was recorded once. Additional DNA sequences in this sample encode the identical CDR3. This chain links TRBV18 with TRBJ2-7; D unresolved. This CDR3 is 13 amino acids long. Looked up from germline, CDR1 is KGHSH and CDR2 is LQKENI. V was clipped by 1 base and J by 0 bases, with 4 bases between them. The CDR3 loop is CASSPLVSYEQYF. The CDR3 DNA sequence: TGTGCCAGCTCACCACTCGTCTCCTACGAGCAGTACTTC. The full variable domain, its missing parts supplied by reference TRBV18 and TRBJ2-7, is NAGVMQNPRHLVRRRGQEARLRCSPMKGHSHVYWYRQLPEEGLKFMVYLQKENIIDESGMPKERFSAEFPKEGPSILRIQQVVRGDSAAYFCASSPLVSYEQYFGPGTRLTVT.

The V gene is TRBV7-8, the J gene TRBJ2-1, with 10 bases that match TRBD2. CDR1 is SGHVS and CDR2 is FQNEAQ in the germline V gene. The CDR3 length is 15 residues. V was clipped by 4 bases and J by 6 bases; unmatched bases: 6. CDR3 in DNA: TGTGCCAGCAGCTCCCTAGCGGGAGTGGTCAATGAGCAGTTCTTC. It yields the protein CASSSLAGVVNEQFF.

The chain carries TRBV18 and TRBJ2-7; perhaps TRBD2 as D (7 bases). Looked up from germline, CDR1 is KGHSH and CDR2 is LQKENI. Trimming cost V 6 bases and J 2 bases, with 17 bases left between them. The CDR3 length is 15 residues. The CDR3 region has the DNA TGTGCCAGCTCCCCCGGGGGGCGGGGAGCCTACGAGCAGTACTTC. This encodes CASSPGGRGAYEQYF.

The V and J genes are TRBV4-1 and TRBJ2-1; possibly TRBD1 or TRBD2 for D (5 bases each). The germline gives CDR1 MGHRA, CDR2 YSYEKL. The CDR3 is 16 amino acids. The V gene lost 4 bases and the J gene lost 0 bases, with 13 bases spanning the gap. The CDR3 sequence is CASSPGPASSYNEQFF. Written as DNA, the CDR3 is TGCGCCAGCAGCCCGGGACCTGCGAGCTCCTACAATGAGCAGTTCTTC.

The CDR3 DNA reads TGTGCCAGTAGTAACCCTGACATCTATGGCTACACCTTC. Translated, it gives CASSNPDIYGYTF. This chain connects TRBV19 to TRBJ1-2; D uncertain. The germline gives CDR1 LNHDA, CDR2 SQIVND (reference sequence). V lost 4 bases, J lost 4 bases, and 10 bases lay in between. The CDR3 spans 13 residues.

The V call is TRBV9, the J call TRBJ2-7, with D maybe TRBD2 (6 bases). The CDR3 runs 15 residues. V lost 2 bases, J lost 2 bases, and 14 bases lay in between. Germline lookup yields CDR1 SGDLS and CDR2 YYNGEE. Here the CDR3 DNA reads TGTGCCAGCAGCGTCACGTACGGGAGCGCCTACGAGCAGTACTTC. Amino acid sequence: CASSVTYGSAYEQYF.

The CDR3 region has the DNA TGTGCCAGCAGCTTAACCCGGGAGACTGAAGCTTTCTTT. Translation: CASSLTRETEAFF. This chain links TRBV7-7 with TRBJ1-1, with D uncertain. V lost 2 bases and J lost 5, with 9 bases in between. Germline CDR1 and CDR2: SSHAT and FNYEAQ (reference sequence). The CDR3 extends over 13 amino acids.

In DNA form, the CDR3 reads TGCAGCGTCACAGGGTACACCTTC. This gives the protein CSVTGYTF. The chain is built from TRBV29-1 and TRBJ1-2; D may be TRBD1 (6 bases). Trimming removed 6 bases from V and 11 bases from J, with 7 bases in between. The CDR3 length is 8 residues. Germline-derived CDR1 and CDR2 are SQVTM and ANQGSEA.

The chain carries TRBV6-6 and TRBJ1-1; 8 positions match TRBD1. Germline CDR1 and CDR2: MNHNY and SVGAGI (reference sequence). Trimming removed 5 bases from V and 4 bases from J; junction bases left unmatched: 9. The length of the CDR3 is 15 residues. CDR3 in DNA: TGTGCCAGCAGTGCTCAGGGGGCTGGGGGCACTGAAGCTTTCTTT. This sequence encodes CASSAQGAGGTEAFF.

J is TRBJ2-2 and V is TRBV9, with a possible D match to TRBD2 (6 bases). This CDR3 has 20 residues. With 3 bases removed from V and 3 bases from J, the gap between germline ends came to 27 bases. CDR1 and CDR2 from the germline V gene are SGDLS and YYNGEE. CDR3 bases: TGTGCCAGCAGCGGGGGACTCTCCCCTCCCACGATATACTACACCGGGGAGCTGTTTTTT. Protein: CASSGGLSPPTIYYTGELFF.

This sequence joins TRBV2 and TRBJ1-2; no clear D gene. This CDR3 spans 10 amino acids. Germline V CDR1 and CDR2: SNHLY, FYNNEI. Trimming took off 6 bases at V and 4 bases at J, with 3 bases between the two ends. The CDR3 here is CASSIYGYTF. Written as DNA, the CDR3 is TGTGCCAGCAGCATCTATGGCTACACCTTC.

The CDR3 reads CASSLGRGKGSGANVLTF. CDR3 DNA: TGTGCCAGCAGTTTAGGGCGGGGAAAAGGCTCTGGGGCCAACGTCCTGACTTTC. The chain couples TRBV28 to TRBJ2-6; tentative D call: TRBD2 (6 bases). Germline CDR1 reads MDHEN; CDR2 reads SYDVKM. This CDR3 spans 18 amino acids. V dropped 2 bases and J dropped 0 bases, with 14 bases sitting between them.

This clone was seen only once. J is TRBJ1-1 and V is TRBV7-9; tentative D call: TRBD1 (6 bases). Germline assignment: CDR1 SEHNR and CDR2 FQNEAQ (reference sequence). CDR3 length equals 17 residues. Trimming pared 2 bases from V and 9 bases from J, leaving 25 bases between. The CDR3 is CASSLIPAGRGGKKAFF. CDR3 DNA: TGTGCCAGCAGCTTAATCCCGGCAGGGAGAGGGGGTAAGAAAGCTTTCTTT.

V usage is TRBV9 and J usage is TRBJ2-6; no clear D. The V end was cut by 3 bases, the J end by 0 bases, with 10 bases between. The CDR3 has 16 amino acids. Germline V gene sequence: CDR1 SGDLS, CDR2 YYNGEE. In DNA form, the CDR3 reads TGTGCCAGCAGCGCCGGTCCCTCCTCTGGGGCCAACGTCCTGACTTTC. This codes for CASSAGPSSGANVLTF.

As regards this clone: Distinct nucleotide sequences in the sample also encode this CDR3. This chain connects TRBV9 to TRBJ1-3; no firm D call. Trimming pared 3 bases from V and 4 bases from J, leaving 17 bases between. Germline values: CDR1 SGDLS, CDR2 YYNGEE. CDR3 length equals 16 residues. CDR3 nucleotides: TGTGCCAGCAGCGCAGGATTACCGGCGGCCGGAAACACCATATATTTT. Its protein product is CASSAGLPAAGNTIYF.